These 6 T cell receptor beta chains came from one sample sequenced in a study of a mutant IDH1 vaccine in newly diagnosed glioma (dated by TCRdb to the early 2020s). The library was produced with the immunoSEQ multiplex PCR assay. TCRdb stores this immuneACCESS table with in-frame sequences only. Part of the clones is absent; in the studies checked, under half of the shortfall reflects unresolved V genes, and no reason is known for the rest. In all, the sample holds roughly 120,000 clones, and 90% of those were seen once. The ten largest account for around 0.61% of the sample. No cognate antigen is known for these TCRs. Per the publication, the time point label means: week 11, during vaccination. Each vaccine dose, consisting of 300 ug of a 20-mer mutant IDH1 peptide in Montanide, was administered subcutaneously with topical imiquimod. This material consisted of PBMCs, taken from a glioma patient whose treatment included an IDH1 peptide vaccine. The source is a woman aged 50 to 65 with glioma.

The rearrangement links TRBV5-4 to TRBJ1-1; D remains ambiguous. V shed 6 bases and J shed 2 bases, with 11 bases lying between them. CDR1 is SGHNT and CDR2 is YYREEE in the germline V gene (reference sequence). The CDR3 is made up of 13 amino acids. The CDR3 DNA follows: TGTGCCAGCAACTCCCCAAAAAACACTGAAGCTTTCTTT. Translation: CASNSPKNTEAFF.

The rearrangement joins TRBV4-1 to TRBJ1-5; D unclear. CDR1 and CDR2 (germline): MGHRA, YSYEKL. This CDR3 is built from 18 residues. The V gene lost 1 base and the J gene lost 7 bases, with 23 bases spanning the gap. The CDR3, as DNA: TGCGCCAGCAGCCAAGGAAATAACTACTTCCTTACTGGGCAGCCCCAGCATTTT. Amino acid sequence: CASSQGNNYFLTGQPQHF.

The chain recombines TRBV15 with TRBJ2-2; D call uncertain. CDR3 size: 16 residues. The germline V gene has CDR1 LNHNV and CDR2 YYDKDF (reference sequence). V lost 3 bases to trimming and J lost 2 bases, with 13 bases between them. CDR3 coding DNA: TGTGCCACCAGCAGTCTGTTACTTACCAACACCGGGGAGCTGTTTTTT. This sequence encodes CATSSLLLTNTGELFF. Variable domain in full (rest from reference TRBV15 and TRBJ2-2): DAMVIQNPRYQVTQFGKPVTLSCSQTLNHNVMYWYQQKSSQAPKLLFHYYDKDFNNEADTPDNFQSRRPNTSFCFLDIRSPGLGDTAMYLCATSSLLLTNTGELFFGEGSRLTVL.

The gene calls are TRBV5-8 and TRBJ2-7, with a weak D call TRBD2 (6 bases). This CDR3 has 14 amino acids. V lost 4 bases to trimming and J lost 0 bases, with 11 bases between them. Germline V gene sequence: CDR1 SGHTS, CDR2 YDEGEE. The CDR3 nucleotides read TGTGCCAGCAGCCCCCGGGAGTTCTCCTACGAGCAGTACTTC. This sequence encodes CASSPREFSYEQYF.

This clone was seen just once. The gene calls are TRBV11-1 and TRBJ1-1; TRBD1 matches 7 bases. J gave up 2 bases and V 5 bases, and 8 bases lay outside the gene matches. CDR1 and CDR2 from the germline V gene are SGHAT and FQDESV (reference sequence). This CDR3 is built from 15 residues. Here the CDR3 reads CASSTFRQGNTEAFF. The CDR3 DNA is TGTGCCAGCAGCACCTTCCGACAGGGCAACACTGAAGCTTTCTTT.

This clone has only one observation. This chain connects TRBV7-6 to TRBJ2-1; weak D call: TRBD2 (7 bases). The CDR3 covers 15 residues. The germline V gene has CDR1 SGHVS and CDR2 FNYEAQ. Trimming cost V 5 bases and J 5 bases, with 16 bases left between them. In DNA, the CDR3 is TGTGCCAGCAGCCGAACAGGGCGGGGGAACAATGAGCAGTTCTTC. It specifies CASSRTGRGNNEQFF.